The 16 T cell receptor beta chains given below trace back to one sample, sequenced in a study of blood T cell repertoires in COVID-19. Measured with immunoSEQ multiplex PCR; TCRdb has only the in-frame clones, and not every one. Among some 43,000 clones listed, over 70% were seen once. Sequenced material: peripheral blood. Receptors originate from a woman aged 55 to 70 with acute or convalescent COVID-19.

This clone was picked up one time. The chain employs TRBV7-3 and TRBJ1-1; D unresolved. Germline V lookup: CDR1 SGHTA, CDR2 FQGTGA. V was trimmed by 0 bases and J by 8 bases, leaving 10 bases between them. The CDR3 consists of 13 residues. CDR3 DNA sequence: TGTGCCAGCAGCTTAACGAGAGGAGGAGAAGCTTTCTTT. Protein sequence: CASSLTRGGEAFF.

The chain combines TRBV4-3 with TRBJ1-6; D possibly corresponds to TRBD1 (5 bases). The CDR3 consists of 15 residues. Trimming took off 1 base at V and 7 bases at J, with 11 bases between the two ends. The germline gives CDR1 LGHNA, CDR2 YSLEER. The chain's CDR3 is CASSQGPGKNSPLHF. Written as DNA, the CDR3 is TGCGCCAGCAGCCAAGGCCCAGGGAAAAATTCACCCCTCCACTTT.

The V and J genes are TRBV19 and TRBJ1-1, with D perhaps TRBD1 (5 bases). Germline V gene sequence: CDR1 LNHDA, CDR2 SQIVND (reference sequence). V was shortened by 5 bases and J by 0 bases, with 13 bases between the two germline ends. This CDR3 spans 15 amino acids. DNA of the CDR3: TGTGCCAGTAGTGCCCGACAGAACGTGAACACTGAAGCTTTCTTT. It encodes CASSARQNVNTEAFF.

The chain couples TRBV7-2 to TRBJ2-3; 12 nucleotides align to TRBD2. The CDR3 covers 16 residues. Germline-derived CDR1 and CDR2 are SGHTA and FQGNSA. Losses at the gene ends were 2 bases for V and 4 bases for J; bases not matched to a gene: 4. For the CDR3, the DNA is TGTGCCAGCAGCTTATCCGCTAGCGGGGGGGCAGATACGCAGTATTTT. Translation gives CASSLSASGGADTQYF.

The CDR3 DNA reads as TGTGCCAGCAGTTTACAGGGGATTGGGGAAAAACTGTTTTTT. It encodes CASSLQGIGEKLFF. The chain couples TRBV28 to TRBJ1-4, with D perhaps TRBD1 (6 bases). Trimming removed 2 bases from V and 8 bases from J, with 12 bases in between. In germline, CDR1 is MDHEN, CDR2 SYDVKM. The CDR3 is 14 amino acids.

This rearrangement joins TRBV7-2 to TRBJ2-7, with no clear D. Trimming took off 4 bases at V and 4 bases at J, with 8 bases between the two ends. The germline gives CDR1 SGHTA, CDR2 FQGNSA. The CDR3 runs to 12 residues. The chain's CDR3 is CASSYSSYEQYF. CDR3 DNA: TGTGCCAGCAGCTACTCTAGTTACGAGCAGTACTTC.

The gene calls are TRBV2 and TRBJ2-1, with TRBD1 matching 8 bases. The junction had 10 bases not matched to a gene; V was cut back by 7 bases and J by 5 bases. CDR3 size: 15 residues. Per the germline V gene, CDR1 is SNHLY and CDR2 is FYNNEI. Here the CDR3 reads CASNKGDRPHNEQFF. CDR3 in DNA: TGTGCCAGCAATAAGGGGGACAGGCCCCACAATGAGCAGTTCTTC.

The rearrangement joins TRBV7-6 to TRBJ1-3, with no clear D. Per the germline V gene, CDR1 is SGHVS and CDR2 is FNYEAQ. The CDR3 covers 16 residues. The germline V and J ends were trimmed by 2 bases and 0 bases, with 11 bases remaining between them. The chain's CDR3 is CASSLLKEGSGNTIYF. CDR3 in DNA: TGTGCCAGCAGCTTATTAAAAGAGGGCTCTGGAAACACCATATATTTT.

The chain links TRBV19 to TRBJ2-3; 11 bases fit TRBD1. Germline CDR1 and CDR2: LNHDA and SQIVND (reference sequence). V was clipped by 4 bases and J by 4 bases; unmatched bases: 10. The CDR3 extends over 17 amino acids. This CDR3 is CASSKIHPGQGADTQYF. In nucleotides, the CDR3 is TGTGCCAGTAGTAAGATCCACCCGGGACAGGGGGCAGATACGCAGTATTTT.

The chain carries TRBV7-6 and TRBJ2-7, with TRBD2 matching 13 bases. The CDR3 length is 14 residues. V lost 5 bases to trimming and J lost 6 bases; unmatched junction nucleotides: 4. The V gene's germline CDR1 is SGHVS and CDR2 FNYEAQ. This chain's CDR3 is CASSTTSGGAEQYF. The DNA for the CDR3 is TGTGCCAGCAGCACCACTAGCGGGGGGGCCGAGCAGTACTTC.

V gene TRBV5-1 combines with J gene TRBJ1-2; tentative D call: TRBD1 (5 bases). Germline CDR1 SGHRS, CDR2 YFSETQ. This CDR3 region has 13 residues. V was trimmed by 0 bases and J by 8 bases, leaving 11 bases between them. The CDR3 is CASSLVGDRGYTF. The CDR3 nucleotides read TGCGCCAGCAGCTTGGTAGGGGATAGGGGCTACACCTTC. The full variable domain, in which reference TRBV5-1 and TRBJ1-2 provide the parts outside the CDR3, is KAGVTQTPRYLIKTRGQQVTLSCSPISGHRSVSWYQQTPGQGLQFLFEYFSETQRNKGNFPGRFSGRQFSNSRSEMNVSTLELGDSALYLCASSLVGDRGYTFGSGTRLTVV.

The J gene is TRBJ1-2, the V gene TRBV5-1; D possibly corresponds to TRBD1 (6 bases). In germline, CDR1 is SGHRS, CDR2 YFSETQ. Trimming cost V 0 bases and J 4 bases, with 10 bases left between them. The CDR3 loop spans 14 amino acids. CDR3 DNA: TGCGCCAGCAGCTTGGGCAGGGGTAGCTATGGCTACACCTTC. Amino acid sequence: CASSLGRGSYGYTF.

The chain employs TRBV4-3 and TRBJ1-4, with 9 nucleotides matching TRBD1. The germline V gene encodes CDR1 LGHNA and CDR2 YSLEER. This CDR3 has 15 amino acids. V shed 3 bases and J 7 bases; nucleotides not matched to a gene: 6. The CDR3 region has the DNA TGCGCCAGCAGCCATCCGGGACAGGGCTTTGAAAAACTGTTTTTT. It encodes CASSHPGQGFEKLFF.

The chain employs TRBV27 and TRBJ1-6; D remains ambiguous. Germline lookup yields CDR1 MNHEY and CDR2 SMNVEV (reference sequence). V was cut by 5 bases and J by 10 bases, with 12 bases left in between. There are 13 residues in the CDR3. The CDR3 DNA reads as TGTGCCAGCAGTCATAAGGGAGGATCACCCCTCCACTTT. Translating gives CASSHKGGSPLHF.

V and J are TRBV18 and TRBJ1-1; D is unresolved. The V end lost 3 bases, the J end lost 3 bases, and 5 bases lay between the germline ends. The CDR3 has 12 residues. In germline, CDR1 is KGHSH, CDR2 LQKENI. CDR3 DNA: TGTGCCAGCTCACCGAGGGACACTGAAGCTTTCTTT. Its translation: CASSPRDTEAFF.

The gene calls are TRBV5-1 and TRBJ2-3; D is possibly TRBD2 (5 bases). Germline loops: CDR1 SGHRS, CDR2 YFSETQ. The CDR3 totals 15 residues. V dropped 0 bases and J dropped 2 bases, with 10 bases sitting between them. The CDR3, as DNA: TGCGCCAGCAGCTTGGGAGACTACCACACAGATACGCAGTATTTT. Translated, it gives CASSLGDYHTDTQYF.